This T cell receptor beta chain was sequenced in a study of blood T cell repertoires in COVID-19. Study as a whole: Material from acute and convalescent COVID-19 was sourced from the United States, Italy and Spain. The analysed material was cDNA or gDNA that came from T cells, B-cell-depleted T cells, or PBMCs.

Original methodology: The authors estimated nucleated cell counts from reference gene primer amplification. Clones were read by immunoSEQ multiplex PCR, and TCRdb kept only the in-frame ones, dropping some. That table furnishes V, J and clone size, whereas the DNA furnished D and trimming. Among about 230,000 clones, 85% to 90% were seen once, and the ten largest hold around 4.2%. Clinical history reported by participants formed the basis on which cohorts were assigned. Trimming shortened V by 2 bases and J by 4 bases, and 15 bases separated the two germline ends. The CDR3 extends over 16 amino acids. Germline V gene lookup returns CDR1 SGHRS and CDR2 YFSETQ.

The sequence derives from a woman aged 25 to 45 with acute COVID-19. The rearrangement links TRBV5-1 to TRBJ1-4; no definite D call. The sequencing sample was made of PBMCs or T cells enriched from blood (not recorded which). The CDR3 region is CASSFSIGRNNEKLFF. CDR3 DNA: TGCGCCAGCAGCTTTTCGATTGGCAGGAATAATGAAAAACTGTTTTTT.